These T cell receptor beta chains were read from a single sample in a study of cytomegalovirus exposure and HLA in healthy donors. Some clones are missing from TCRdb's copy, which holds only in-frame ones; the method was immunoSEQ multiplex PCR. The repertoire holds 200,000 to 300,000 clones, with approximately 86% as singletons. Sequenced sample: PBMCs. The receptors were gathered from a woman aged 25-40 years in good health and CMV-seropositive. The CDR3 runs from the conserved cysteine through the conserved F or W. Fields, in order: CDR3 protein, CDR3 DNA, D gene, V gene, J gene, clone size. A D gene is named only where the DNA matches it firmly. Rows may omit the clone size; those that give it use once, few, many or a size class.

CDR3aa: CASRPGGYGYTF; CDR3nt: TGTGCCAGCAGACCGGGCGGGTATGGCTACACCTTC; d_gene: .; v_gene: TRBV28; j_gene: TRBJ1-2; abundance: .
CDR3aa: CGRLAGPVSKRNEQFF; CDR3nt: TGTGGACGACTAGCGGGACCCGTCTCAAAGCGAAATGAGCAGTTCTTC; d_gene: TRBD2; v_gene: TRBV9; j_gene: TRBJ2-1; abundance: once
CDR3aa: CASSPPSGGNQPQHF; CDR3nt: TGTGCCAGCAGCCCACCTTCCGGGGGCAATCAGCCCCAGCATTTT; d_gene: .; v_gene: TRBV7-9; j_gene: TRBJ1-5; abundance: once
CDR3aa: CASSYQRSGVETEAFF; CDR3nt: TGTGCCAGCAGTTACCAAAGATCAGGGGTAGAGACTGAAGCTTTCTTT; d_gene: .; v_gene: TRBV6-5; j_gene: TRBJ1-1; abundance: .
CDR3aa: CASSFGGRSSGANVLTF; CDR3nt: TGTGCCAGCAGCTTTGGCGGGAGGAGCTCTGGGGCCAACGTCCTGACTTTC; d_gene: TRBD2; v_gene: TRBV5-4; j_gene: TRBJ2-6; abundance: .
CDR3aa: CASSVGQAVSYEQYF; CDR3nt: TGTGCCAGCAGCGTCGGACAGGCGGTTTCCTACGAGCAGTACTTC; d_gene: TRBD1; v_gene: TRBV9; j_gene: TRBJ2-7; abundance: .
CDR3aa: CASSPEELVHEQFF; CDR3nt: TGTGCCAGCAGCCCCGAGGAGCTAGTCCATGAGCAGTTCTTC; d_gene: .; v_gene: TRBV9; j_gene: TRBJ2-1; abundance: .
CDR3aa: CASSNTPLATGTEAFF; CDR3nt: TGCGCCAGCAGCAACACTCCTTTGGCCACGGGGACTGAAGCTTTCTTT; d_gene: .; v_gene: TRBV5-1; j_gene: TRBJ1-1; abundance: .
CDR3aa: CATSPKTGRDMNTEAFF; CDR3nt: TGTGCCACCAGCCCTAAGACAGGTCGGGACATGAACACTGAAGCTTTCTTT; d_gene: .; v_gene: TRBV15; j_gene: TRBJ1-1; abundance: .
CDR3aa: CASSLQGAQPQHF; CDR3nt: TGTGCCAGCAGTTTACAGGGGGCTCAGCCCCAGCATTTT; d_gene: TRBD1; v_gene: TRBV27; j_gene: TRBJ1-5; abundance: .
CDR3aa: CASSKERSGVLWYGYTF; CDR3nt: TGTGCCAGCAGCAAAGAGAGGTCGGGGGTTTTATGGTATGGCTACACCTTC; d_gene: .; v_gene: TRBV21-1; j_gene: TRBJ1-2; abundance: .
CDR3aa: CASSLMGRDRDTDTQYF; CDR3nt: TGTGCCAGCAGCTTAATGGGCCGGGACAGAGACACAGATACGCAGTATTTT; d_gene: TRBD1; v_gene: TRBV7-3; j_gene: TRBJ2-3; abundance: .
CDR3aa: CASSLEWTGINEQYF; CDR3nt: TGTGCCAGCAGCTTAGAGTGGACAGGGATCAACGAGCAGTACTTC; d_gene: TRBD1; v_gene: TRBV7-8; j_gene: TRBJ2-7; abundance: few
CDR3aa: CASSFPPGSGRNEQFF; CDR3nt: TGTGCCAGCAGTTTCCCCCCCGGTAGCGGGAGAAATGAGCAGTTCTTC; d_gene: TRBD2; v_gene: TRBV28; j_gene: TRBJ2-1; abundance: .
CDR3aa: CASSQNTNYGYTF; CDR3nt: TGTGCCAGCAGTCAGAATACTAACTATGGCTACACCTTC; d_gene: .; v_gene: TRBV28; j_gene: TRBJ1-2; abundance: .
CDR3aa: CASSPGQGGEQYF; CDR3nt: TGTGCCAGCAGTCCCGGACAGGGCGGAGAGCAGTACTTC; d_gene: TRBD1; v_gene: TRBV6-5; j_gene: TRBJ2-7; abundance: .
CDR3aa: CASSPRRVGGYTF; CDR3nt: TGTGCCAGCAGCCCCCGCAGGGTTGGGGGCTACACCTTC; d_gene: .; v_gene: TRBV9; j_gene: TRBJ1-2; abundance: .
CDR3aa: CASRRRDRDEAFF; CDR3nt: TGTGCCAGTAGACGCCGGGACAGGGACGAAGCTTTCTTT; d_gene: TRBD1; v_gene: TRBV19; j_gene: TRBJ1-1; abundance: .
CDR3aa: CASSLFALGGATDTQYF; CDR3nt: TGTGCCAGCAGCTTATTTGCGCTCGGGGGGGCCACAGATACGCAGTATTTT; d_gene: TRBD2; v_gene: TRBV7-6; j_gene: TRBJ2-3; abundance: .
CDR3aa: CASSGSGFSYEQYF; CDR3nt: TGTGCCAGCAGTGGTTCAGGGTTCTCCTACGAGCAGTACTTC; d_gene: .; v_gene: TRBV2; j_gene: TRBJ2-7; abundance: .
CDR3aa: CATSRGLAGTYEQYF; CDR3nt: TGTGCCACCAGCAGAGGACTAGCGGGAACCTACGAGCAGTACTTC; d_gene: TRBD2; v_gene: TRBV15; j_gene: TRBJ2-7; abundance: .
CDR3aa: CASWTPGTGNYGYTF; CDR3nt: TGTGCCAGTTGGACCCCTGGCACAGGGAACTATGGCTACACCTTC; d_gene: .; v_gene: TRBV19; j_gene: TRBJ1-2; abundance: .
CDR3aa: CASSERGPGTYGYTF; CDR3nt: TGTGCCAGCAGTGAAAGGGGCCCCGGAACCTATGGCTACACCTTC; d_gene: .; v_gene: TRBV6-1; j_gene: TRBJ1-2; abundance: .
CDR3aa: CASSPLPGSPDTQYF; CDR3nt: TGTGCCAGCAGCCCTCTGCCGGGGAGCCCAGATACGCAGTATTTT; d_gene: .; v_gene: TRBV5-6; j_gene: TRBJ2-3; abundance: .
CDR3aa: CASRSGRSGDTQYF; CDR3nt: TGTGCCAGCAGGAGCGGGAGGTCTGGGGATACGCAGTATTTT; d_gene: TRBD2; v_gene: TRBV6-4; j_gene: TRBJ2-3; abundance: .
CDR3aa: CATYKGLNTEAFF; CDR3nt: TGTGCCACCTACAAGGGGCTGAACACTGAAGCTTTCTTT; d_gene: .; v_gene: TRBV2; j_gene: TRBJ1-1; abundance: .
CDR3aa: CASSVASQGPFSEQYF; CDR3nt: TGTGCCAGCAGCGTAGCTAGCCAGGGGCCTTTCTCCGAGCAGTACTTC; d_gene: .; v_gene: TRBV9; j_gene: TRBJ2-7; abundance: .
CDR3aa: CSAQTPNYGYTF; CDR3nt: TGCAGCGCTCAGACACCTAACTATGGCTACACCTTC; d_gene: .; v_gene: TRBV29-1; j_gene: TRBJ1-2; abundance: .
CDR3aa: CASSPRTGFYEQYF; CDR3nt: TGTGCCAGCTCGCCGAGGACAGGGTTCTACGAGCAGTACTTC; d_gene: TRBD1; v_gene: TRBV18; j_gene: TRBJ2-7; abundance: few
CDR3aa: CASSYGDRGSTDTQYF; CDR3nt: TGTGCCAGCAGTTACGGGGACAGGGGTAGCACAGATACGCAGTATTTT; d_gene: TRBD1; v_gene: TRBV6-6; j_gene: TRBJ2-3; abundance: .
CDR3aa: CAWSKTGVGQPQHF; CDR3nt: TGTGCCTGGAGTAAGACAGGGGTGGGTCAGCCCCAGCATTTT; d_gene: TRBD1; v_gene: TRBV30; j_gene: TRBJ1-5; abundance: .
CDR3aa: CASTPGDIYSGNTIYF; CDR3nt: TGTGCCAGCACCCCCGGGGACATCTACTCTGGAAACACCATATATTTT; d_gene: .; v_gene: TRBV25-1; j_gene: TRBJ1-3; abundance: .
CDR3aa: CASSQEKGATEAFF; CDR3nt: TGCGCCAGCAGCCAAGAAAAGGGGGCCACTGAAGCTTTCTTT; d_gene: TRBD1; v_gene: TRBV4-1; j_gene: TRBJ1-1; abundance: .
CDR3aa: CAIKRDSGSYEQYF; CDR3nt: TGTGCCATTAAGCGGGATTCGGGCTCCTACGAGCAGTACTTC; d_gene: TRBD2; v_gene: TRBV10-3; j_gene: TRBJ2-7; abundance: .
CDR3aa: CASRRTSGSTDTQYF; CDR3nt: TGTGCCAGCAGGCGGACTAGCGGGAGCACAGATACGCAGTATTTT; d_gene: TRBD2; v_gene: TRBV2; j_gene: TRBJ2-3; abundance: .
CDR3aa: CASIPGQGPYSGNTIYF; CDR3nt: TGTGCCAGTATCCCGGGACAGGGCCCTTACTCTGGAAACACCATATATTTT; d_gene: TRBD1; v_gene: TRBV19; j_gene: TRBJ1-3; abundance: .
CDR3aa: CASSGGDYGYTF; CDR3nt: TGTGCCAGCAGCGGGGGGGACTATGGCTACACCTTC; d_gene: .; v_gene: TRBV6-6; j_gene: TRBJ1-2; abundance: few
CDR3aa: CASTRGGRAPGELFF; CDR3nt: TGTGCCAGCACGAGAGGCGGGAGGGCCCCCGGGGAGCTGTTTTTT; d_gene: TRBD2; v_gene: TRBV6-5; j_gene: TRBJ2-2; abundance: .
CDR3aa: CASERVNTEAFF; CDR3nt: TGTGCCAGCGAACGGGTGAACACTGAAGCTTTCTTT; d_gene: .; v_gene: TRBV28; j_gene: TRBJ1-1; abundance: .
CDR3aa: CASSLPGTNTGELFF; CDR3nt: TGTGCCAGCAGCTTACCCGGGACGAACACCGGGGAGCTGTTTTTT; d_gene: .; v_gene: TRBV11-2; j_gene: TRBJ2-2; abundance: .
CDR3aa: CASSPGLAPTDTQYF; CDR3nt: TGTGCCAGCAGCCCGGGACTAGCGCCCACAGATACGCAGTATTTT; d_gene: TRBD2; v_gene: TRBV7-9; j_gene: TRBJ2-3; abundance: .
CDR3aa: CAIQGSVNTEAFF; CDR3nt: TGTGCCATTCAGGGCAGTGTGAACACTGAAGCTTTCTTT; d_gene: .; v_gene: TRBV2; j_gene: TRBJ1-1; abundance: .
CDR3aa: CASSYGPGQGLEQYF; CDR3nt: TGTGCCAGCAGTTACGGTCCGGGACAGGGGCTCGAGCAGTACTTC; d_gene: TRBD1; v_gene: TRBV6-6; j_gene: TRBJ2-7; abundance: .
CDR3aa: CAIRPSGTSGMGDTQYF; CDR3nt: TGTGCCATCAGGCCGTCCGGGACTAGCGGGATGGGAGATACGCAGTATTTT; d_gene: TRBD2; v_gene: TRBV10-3; j_gene: TRBJ2-3; abundance: .
CDR3aa: CASSLGSGNLQETQYF; CDR3nt: TGTGCCAGCAGCTTAGGTAGCGGCAATTTACAAGAGACCCAGTACTTC; d_gene: .; v_gene: TRBV7-6; j_gene: TRBJ2-5; abundance: .
CDR3aa: CASSWDSYNEQFF; CDR3nt: TGTGCCAGCAGCTGGGACAGCTACAATGAGCAGTTCTTC; d_gene: TRBD1; v_gene: TRBV7-8; j_gene: TRBJ2-1; abundance: once
CDR3aa: CASSPTLRSDEQYF; CDR3nt: TGTGCCAGCAGTCCTACCCTTAGGAGTGACGAGCAGTATTTT; d_gene: .; v_gene: TRBV27; j_gene: TRBJ2-3; abundance: few